This T cell receptor (beta chain) came from a study of T-cell memory formation after mild COVID-19. As for the study in general: TCR clusters mostly belonged to single donors. Broader study findings: Day 15 to 85 contracting clones showed balanced CD4/CD8; later expanders leaned CD4+.

There are 14 residues in the CDR3. Per germline, CDR1 SGDLS and CDR2 YYNGEE. V gave up 0 bases and J gave up 0 bases, with 4 bases separating them. TCRdb re-derived calls from the 5' RACE reads in MiXCR, one entry per CDR3 protein. Of about 270,000 distinct CDR3 sequences in the sample, 15% were seen once. Details on this clonotype: Antigen specificity is unknown.

V gene TRBV9 combines with J gene TRBJ2-1; D ambiguous. The sequence derives from an adult woman who had mild COVID-19 (a few samples of this study predate the infection). Cell type and time point are not known. What was sequenced was PBMCs or a T cell subset sorted from them (not recorded which). The CDR3 DNA is TGTGCCAGCAGCGTAGCGGCCTCCTACAATGAGCAGTTCTTC. This sequence encodes CASSVAASYNEQFF.